This T cell receptor beta chain was sequenced in a study of tumor and adjacent non-tumor tissue in lung cancer. Study details: Each sample yielded roughly 4 million productive TCRbeta reads on average.

No cell sorting was done before RNA was extracted from the tissue. More than 3 cm separated this lung sample from the edge of the tumor. Germline-derived CDR1 and CDR2 are LGHNA and YSLEER. This CDR3 has 15 residues. On this clonotype itself: Its antigen is undetermined. At one of its ends the junction is not consistent with the germline gene, which may arise from a read error.

Study-wide results and caveats: In normal lung, the top 100 clones were significantly more dominant than in tumor. Tumor TCR diversity, when higher, was linked to shorter survival. Significantly higher TCR diversity was found in tumor than normal lung.

TCRbeta libraries were built with three rounds of nested PCR, modified from ARM-PCR. TCRdb re-derived calls from the multiplex PCR reads in MiXCR, one entry per CDR3 protein. The table lists tens of thousands of distinct CDR3 sequences, about 79% of them singletons. The chain links TRBV4-3 to TRBJ2-3, with TRBD1 matching 11 bases. The sequence came from a woman aged 55 to 70 with non-small cell lung cancer. Sequencing was carried out using distant non-tumor lung tissue. The CDR3 DNA is TGCACCAGCAGCGTGGGACAGGGGGTAACAGATACGCAGTATTTT. It encodes CTSSVGQGVTDTQYF.